Below are 2 T cell receptor beta chains sequenced from a single sample in a study of metastatic and nonmetastatic thyroid tumors. There were no patients who had received any treatment before thyroid surgery. TCRdb re-clonotyped the PCR reads via MiXCR. The sample contains about 59,000 clones, around 15% of which appear only once. The material sequenced was blood. These receptors were collected from a male donor with papillary thyroid cancer or a benign thyroid nodule (not recorded which). Some clones in this sample may be carry-over from other donors' samples.

This clone turned up a few times. One end of the junction does not line up with germline, which may come from a read error. This chain uses TRBV6-1 with TRBJ2-5; D ambiguous. Gene TRBJ2-1 matches the end of the DNA better, so the J call may be wrong. The CDR3 covers 11 residues. The germline V gene encodes CDR1 MNHNS and CDR2 SASEGT. CDR3 DNA sequence: TGTTCCAGCATCTTGGCCTATGAGCAGTTCTTC. Encoded protein: CSSILAYEQFF.

This clone was detected ten times or more. V usage is TRBV10-3 and J usage is TRBJ1-1; D is unresolved. The CDR3 extends over 13 amino acids. V was clipped by 4 bases and J by 6 bases, with 12 bases between them. Germline V gene data show CDR1 as ENHRY and CDR2 as SYGVKD. The DNA for the CDR3 is TGTGCCATCAGTGGAAGGAGTGAGGCTGAAGCTTTCTTT. It translates to CAISGRSEAEAFF.